Each of the 21 T cell receptor beta chains below was sequenced from the same sample in a study of blood T cells in healthy people across ages. A second 7 to 11 cycle PCR used barcoded and J-beta primers. Via MiXCR, TCRdb re-called the 5' RACE reads, giving one row per CDR3 protein. The repertoire holds around 1,000,000 distinct CDR3 sequences, with around 25% as singletons. The same specimen was also included in a second study, on T cells of mothers and their children.

The specimen sequenced was blood. These receptors originate from a girl aged 2-10 years in good health.

This clonotype was recorded a few times. The rearrangement links TRBV11-3 to TRBJ2-7, with TRBD2 matching over 10 bases. The J segment lost 6 bases and the V segment lost 4 bases, leaving 9 bases of the junction unmatched. Germline lookup yields CDR1 SGHNT and CDR2 YENEEA. This CDR3 region has 15 residues. DNA of the CDR3: TGTGCCAGCAGCTCAGCGGGGGGGCTCGTCCCCGAGCAGTACTTC. This gives the protein CASSSAGGLVPEQYF. The whole variable domain, filled in from reference TRBV11-3 and TRBJ2-7, reads EAGVVQSPRYKIIEKKQPVAFWCNPISGHNTLYWYLQNLGQGPELLIRYENEEAVDDSQLPKDRFSAERLKGVDSTLKIQPAELGDSAVYLCASSSAGGLVPEQYFGPGTRLTVT.

This clonotype was seen repeatedly, ten times or more. The chain has TRBV20-1 and TRBJ2-4; 10 bases are shared with TRBD2. In germline, CDR1 is DFQATT, CDR2 SNEGSKA (reference sequence). CDR3 length: 18 residues. V trimming: 0 bases; J trimming: 5 bases; junction bases outside the gene matches: 13. CDR3 in amino acids: CSARDPLAGLTEENIQYF. In DNA form, the CDR3 reads TGCAGTGCTAGAGATCCACTAGCGGGGTTAACAGAGGAAAACATTCAGTACTTC.

The chain carries TRBV7-3 and TRBJ2-1; D is possibly TRBD2 (5 bases). The CDR3 is 15 amino acids. V shed 2 bases and J shed 8 bases, with 16 bases lying between them. Germline V lookup: CDR1 SGHTA, CDR2 FQGTGA. The CDR3 sequence is CASSLGGSTIDEQFF. The DNA for the CDR3 is TGTGCCAGCAGCTTAGGTGGGAGCACCATCGATGAGCAGTTCTTC. Drawing the rest from reference TRBV7-3 and TRBJ2-1, the complete variable domain is GAGVSQTPSNKVTEKGKYVELRCDPISGHTALYWYRQSLGQGPEFLIYFQGTGAADDSGLPNDRFFAVRPEGSVSTLKIQRTERGDSAVYLCASSLGGSTIDEQFFGPGTRLTVL.

This clonotype was recorded a few times. V and J are TRBV5-1 and TRBJ2-5; 7 bases are a match to TRBD2. Germline lookup yields CDR1 SGHRS and CDR2 YFSETQ. This CDR3 is 15 amino acids long. J was trimmed by 3 bases and V by 4 bases; bases with no gene match: 9. Written as DNA, the CDR3 is TGCGCCAGCAGCCTAAGCCGGACTAGGGAAGAGACCCAGTACTTC. Translation gives CASSLSRTREETQYF. Full variable domain (missing parts from reference TRBV5-1 and TRBJ2-5): KAGVTQTPRYLIKTRGQQVTLSCSPISGHRSVSWYQQTPGQGLQFLFEYFSETQRNKGNFPGRFSGRQFSNSRSEMNVSTLELGDSALYLCASSLSRTREETQYFGPGTRLLVL.

The chain employs TRBV3-1 and TRBJ2-5; D not resolved. The DNA end favors TRBJ2-1, so the J call may be wrong. The CDR3 covers 11 residues. The germline V gene has CDR1 LGHDT and CDR2 YNNKEL (reference sequence). In nucleotides, the CDR3 is TGTGCCAGCAGCCAAGCGCTTGAGCAGTTCTTC. Translating gives CASSQALEQFF.

In this sample, this clonotype turned up a few times. DNA of the CDR3: TGCGCCAGCAGCCAAGGGGGAGATAAAGAGACCCAGTACTTC. This gives the protein CASSQGGDKETQYF. The chain has TRBV4-3 and TRBJ2-5; maybe TRBD2 (5 bases). This CDR3 is built from 14 residues. V lost 1 base, J lost 3 bases, and 9 bases lay in between. Germline V gives CDR1 LGHNA, CDR2 YSLEER.

The table lists this clonotype with a few counts. The J gene is TRBJ1-2, the V gene TRBV7-2; D remains ambiguous. V was shortened by 2 bases and J by 1 base, with 8 bases between the two germline ends. There are 14 residues in the CDR3. Per the germline V gene, CDR1 is SGHTA and CDR2 is FQGNSA. Here the CDR3 DNA reads TGTGCCAGCAGCTTATTAGGCCATAACTATGGCTACACCTTC. This encodes CASSLLGHNYGYTF.

In its sample, this clonotype was seen a few times. The rearrangement joins TRBV19 to TRBJ1-5; unclear D gene. Germline V gene sequence: CDR1 LNHDA, CDR2 SQIVND (reference sequence). This CDR3 contains 15 residues. V gave up 2 bases and J gave up 2 bases, with 10 bases separating them. CDR3 sequence: CASSIFAKGNQPQHF. In nucleotides, the CDR3 is TGTGCCAGTAGTATATTCGCCAAAGGCAATCAGCCCCAGCATTTT.

This clonotype was seen a handful of times. The chain carries TRBV14 and TRBJ1-2; D unresolved. V was shortened by 4 bases and J by 0 bases, with 9 bases between the two germline ends. Looked up from germline, CDR1 is SGHDN and CDR2 is FVKESK. This CDR3 comprises 14 residues. CDR3 region: CASSLETTNYGYTF. The CDR3 region has the DNA TGTGCCAGCAGCCTCGAGACAACTAACTATGGCTACACCTTC.

CDR3: CASSQDGLAGLDTQYF. For the CDR3, the DNA is TGTGCCAGCAGCCAAGATGGACTAGCGGGACTAGATACGCAGTATTTT. V gene TRBV14 combines with J gene TRBJ2-3; 12 bases are shared with TRBD2. Trimming cost V 0 bases and J 5 bases; bases outside gene matches: 3. CDR1 and CDR2 from the germline V gene are SGHDN and FVKESK. There are 16 residues in the CDR3.

This clonotype has more than one count but fewer than ten. The V gene is TRBV6-6, the J gene TRBJ1-2; D ambiguous. CDR3 length: 14 amino acids. CDR1 is MNHNY and CDR2 is SVGAGI in the germline V gene (reference sequence). V gave up 6 bases and J gave up 8 bases, with 19 bases separating them. CDR3 DNA: TGTGCCAGCAGACCCGGCCCCCCCTATGCAGGCTACACCTTC. Protein: CASRPGPPYAGYTF.

The chain is built from TRBV7-9 and TRBJ1-5; TRBD1 matches 9 bases. With V trimmed by 6 bases and J by 5 bases, 5 bases remained unmatched. This CDR3 is 14 amino acids long. The germline V gene has CDR1 SEHNR and CDR2 FQNEAQ (reference sequence). In nucleotides, the CDR3 is TGTGCCAGCAGGGGACAGGGATGGGATCAGCCCCAGCATTTT. It codes for CASRGQGWDQPQHF.

This chain uses TRBV29-1 with TRBJ2-1; D might be TRBD1 (7 bases). The CDR3 is 16 amino acids. V lost 6 bases and J 3 bases, leaving 21 bases between the germline ends. CDR1 SQVTM and CDR2 ANQGSEA come from the germline V gene. CDR3 loop: CSVKGAGTVLYNEQFF. The CDR3 DNA reads TGCAGCGTCAAGGGGGCGGGGACAGTACTCTACAATGAGCAGTTCTTC.

Only one count was recorded for this clonotype. The chain is built from TRBV20-1 and TRBJ2-3; D may be TRBD1 or TRBD2 (5 bases each). The CDR3 consists of 13 residues. V was trimmed by 1 base and J by 4 bases, leaving 9 bases between them. Germline V gives CDR1 DFQATT, CDR2 SNEGSKA (reference sequence). In DNA form, the CDR3 reads TGCAGTGCTAGAGTGTTGGGGGCAGATACGCAGTATTTT. Protein product: CSARVLGADTQYF.

The CDR3 DNA sequence: TGTGCCAGCAGCTTAGCTAGACAAATTCACATAGGAGCTTTCTTT. As protein: CASSLARQIHIGAFF. The rearrangement uses TRBV11-2 and TRBJ1-1; D ambiguous. Germline V gene sequence: CDR1 SGHAT, CDR2 FQNNGV. Trimming cost V 1 base and J 10 bases, with 19 bases left between them. There are 15 residues in the CDR3.

A few counts support this clonotype. One end of the junction does not line up with germline, which may come from a read error. The chain combines TRBV7-2 with TRBJ2-3; D not certain. The germline V gene encodes CDR1 SGHTA and CDR2 FQGNSA. The CDR3 is 14 residues long. The CDR3 here is CASSSSNSRDTQYF. For the CDR3, the DNA is TGTGCCAGCAGCTCAAGTAATAGCAGAGATACGCAGTATTTT.

The chain recombines TRBV9 with TRBJ2-5, with TRBD2 identical over 8 bases. The CDR3 is 14 amino acids. Germline CDR1 is SGDLS and CDR2 is YYNGEE. With 2 bases clipped from V and 5 bases from J, the junction kept 5 bases outside the gene matches. CDR3 coding DNA: TGTGCCAGCAGCGTTGGGGGACTAGGGGAGACCCAGTACTTC. The encoded protein is CASSVGGLGETQYF.

The chain's CDR3 is CGVDRGWGYTF. For the CDR3, the DNA is TGTGGGGTCGACAGGGGATGGGGCTACACCTTC. The J gene is TRBJ1-2, the V gene TRBV6-1; 8 bases are a match to TRBD1. This CDR3 region has 11 residues. Germline V gene lookup returns CDR1 MNHNS and CDR2 SASEGT.

V is TRBV5-5 and J is TRBJ1-5; 8 bases match TRBD1. Germline assignment: CDR1 SGHKS and CDR2 YYEKEE (reference sequence). V gave up 4 bases and J gave up 4 bases; unmatched junction bases: 7. CDR3 length: 15 amino acids. The CDR3 DNA reads TGTGCCAGCAGCGTACTACAGGGGGTAAATCAGCCCCAGCATTTT. Its protein product is CASSVLQGVNQPQHF.

The chain joins TRBV27 to TRBJ2-5, with 13 nucleotides matching TRBD2. V gave up 4 bases and J gave up 6 bases; unmatched junction bases: 8. CDR3 length: 16 residues. Germline V gene sequence: CDR1 MNHEY, CDR2 SMNVEV (reference sequence). The chain's CDR3 is CASSSTSGGAQKTQYF. The DNA of the CDR3 is TGTGCCAGCAGTTCTACTAGCGGGGGGGCTCAGAAGACCCAGTACTTC.

A few counts support this clonotype. The chain links TRBV7-9 to TRBJ2-5, with D hard to call. CDR3 length: 14 residues. The V and J ends lost 2 bases and 1 base respectively, with 8 bases between them. In germline, CDR1 is SEHNR, CDR2 FQNEAQ (reference sequence). The CDR3 sequence: CASSLLSVQETQYF. DNA of the CDR3: TGTGCCAGCAGCTTACTCAGTGTCCAAGAGACCCAGTACTTC. The whole variable domain, remainder taken from reference TRBV7-9 and TRBJ2-5, is DTGVSQNPRHKITKRGQNVTFRCDPISEHNRLYWYRQTLGQGPEFLTYFQNEAQLEKSRLLSDRFSAERPKGSFSTLEIQRTEQGDSAMYLCASSLLSVQETQYFGPGTRLLVL.